Listed below are T cell receptor beta chains from one sample, sequenced in a study of cytomegalovirus exposure and HLA in healthy donors. The table came from immunoSEQ multiplex PCR; TCRdb's copy has only in-frame clones and leaves some out. The table lists some 200,000 clones, 75% to 85% of them singletons. Sequencing was performed on PBMCs. These receptors were taken from a male donor in good health and CMV-seropositive. CDR3s include the opening cysteine and the closing phenylalanine or tryptophan. A D gene is named only where the DNA matches it firmly. Some rows mark clone size as missing; the rest say once, few, many or name a class of expanded clone.

-	TRBV9	TRBJ2-7	-	TGTGCCAGCAGCGTAGGCGGGGTAGATGACTACGAGCAGTACTTC	CASSVGGVDDYEQYF
few	TRBV4-3	TRBJ1-6	TRBD1	TGCGCCAGCAGCCATCGACTCCGGGACAGTGCCTCACCCCTCCACTTT	CASSHRLRDSASPLHF
few	TRBV5-8	TRBJ1-2	-	TGTGCTTCAGCAAAAGAGCAGGGAACAGGCTACACCTTC	CASAKEQGTGYTF
-	TRBV25-1	TRBJ1-2	TRBD1	TGTGCCAGCAGCGCCGGGACAGCCTATGGCTACACCTTC	CASSAGTAYGYTF
-	TRBV5-1	TRBJ1-2	TRBD1	TGCGCCAGCAGCTCGACAGGGGGCCACTATGGCTACACCTTC	CASSSTGGHYGYTF
few	TRBV9	TRBJ1-4	-	TGTGCCAGCAGCGCCCCCGCTCAGGGGGAAAAACTGTTTTTT	CASSAPAQGEKLFF
-	TRBV5-1	TRBJ2-5	-	TGCGCCAGCAGCTTGGTAGGAGATGAAGAGACCCAGTACTTC	CASSLVGDEETQYF
-	TRBV15	TRBJ2-1	-	TGTGCCACCAGCAGAGAGGACAGCTCCTACAATGAGCAGTTCTTC	CATSREDSSYNEQFF
-	TRBV19	TRBJ1-2	TRBD1	TGTGCCACCTCGGACAGGGGATTAGGTGGCTACACCTTC	CATSDRGLGGYTF
-	TRBV7-2	TRBJ2-3	TRBD2	TGTGCCAGCAGCCAAGGACTAGCGGCGGATACGCAGTATTTT	CASSQGLAADTQYF
few	TRBV28	TRBJ2-4	-	TGTGCCAGCAGTTCGGGAACTTTAAACATTCAGTACTTC	CASSSGTLNIQYF
-	TRBV28	TRBJ1-1	-	TGTGCCAGCAGTTTCCTGGGACAAGGGTACACTGAAGCTTTCTTT	CASSFLGQGYTEAFF
-	TRBV4-3	TRBJ2-2	-	TGCGCCAGCAGCAAAAATGAAGGGGCACCGCCCGGGGAGCTGTTTTTT	CASSKNEGAPPGELFF
-	TRBV25-1	TRBJ2-7	-	TGTGCCAGCCTGGACACAATAACCTACGAGCAGTACTTC	CASLDTITYEQYF
-	TRBV6-1	TRBJ2-1	TRBD2	TGTGCCAGCGGACTAGCGGGAGGATACAATGAGCAGTTCTTC	CASGLAGGYNEQFF
few	TRBV4-2	TRBJ2-3	TRBD2	TGTGCCAGCAGCCCCTTTTCGGGGGGTCCTCGGAATACGCAGTATTTT	CASSPFSGGPRNTQYF
-	TRBV10-1	TRBJ2-5	-	TGCGCCAGCACTGTTTATTCTCGGACCCAGTACTTC	CASTVYSRTQYF
few	TRBV6-5	TRBJ2-5	TRBD1	TGTGCCAGCAGCCTTACAGGGGGGGAGACCCAGTACTTC	CASSLTGGETQYF
-	TRBV11-2	TRBJ2-3	-	TGTGCCAGCAGCTTAGTCGGGTTGAGCACAGATACGCAGTATTTT	CASSLVGLSTDTQYF
-	TRBV28	TRBJ2-2	TRBD2	TGTGCCAGCAGTACTAGCGGGAGGGTCTCCGGGGAGCTGTTTTTT	CASSTSGRVSGELFF
-	TRBV6-5	TRBJ1-3	-	TGTGCCAGCAGTTACTCTGCGGGGTCTGGAAACACCATATATTTT	CASSYSAGSGNTIYF
-	TRBV7-2	TRBJ1-2	TRBD1	TGTGCCAGCAGCTTAGGAGGACAGGGAAAAAGCTATGGCTACACCTTC	CASSLGGQGKSYGYTF
once	TRBV11-3	TRBJ2-5	-	TGTGCCAGCAGCGGAGGGACAGAACAAGAGACCCAGTACTTC	CASSGGTEQETQYF
-	TRBV28	TRBJ1-2	-	TGTGCCAGCAGTAGGGGGACGGGAGGGGGTAACTTC	CASSRGTGGGNF
-	TRBV7-3	TRBJ2-7	-	TGTGCCAGCAGCTCTCTAGTCGGGGGGCCCTACGAGCAGTACTTC	CASSSLVGGPYEQYF
-	TRBV18	TRBJ2-7	TRBD1	TGTGCCAGCTCACGAGGACAGGGCGAATCCTACGAGCAGTACTTC	CASSRGQGESYEQYF
-	TRBV2	TRBJ2-1	-	TGTGCCAGCAGTGAAGTATCAGGGCTGGGCGAGCAGTTCTTC	CASSEVSGLGEQFF
-	TRBV7-6	TRBJ2-5	-	TGTGCCAGCAGCTTAGAGCCTGAACAAGAGACCCAGTACTTC	CASSLEPEQETQYF
few	TRBV5-6	TRBJ1-2	TRBD1	TGTGCCAGCAGCTTGGGGACAGGCTATGGCTACACCTTC	CASSLGTGYGYTF
-	TRBV11-2	TRBJ2-2	-	TGTGCCAGCAGCCCCGGGTCCAAGAACACCGGGGAGCTGTTTTTT	CASSPGSKNTGELFF
-	TRBV29-1	TRBJ1-2	-	TGCAGCGGGTCGGTCTATGGCTACACCTTC	CSGSVYGYTF
-	TRBV2	TRBJ2-7	-	TGTGCCAGCAGCCGAGATTTGCAAAGCGAGCAGTACTTC	CASSRDLQSEQYF
-	TRBV28	TRBJ2-7	-	TGTGCCAGCAGCTCCCCCAAGGGACACTCCTACGAGCAGTACTTC	CASSSPKGHSYEQYF